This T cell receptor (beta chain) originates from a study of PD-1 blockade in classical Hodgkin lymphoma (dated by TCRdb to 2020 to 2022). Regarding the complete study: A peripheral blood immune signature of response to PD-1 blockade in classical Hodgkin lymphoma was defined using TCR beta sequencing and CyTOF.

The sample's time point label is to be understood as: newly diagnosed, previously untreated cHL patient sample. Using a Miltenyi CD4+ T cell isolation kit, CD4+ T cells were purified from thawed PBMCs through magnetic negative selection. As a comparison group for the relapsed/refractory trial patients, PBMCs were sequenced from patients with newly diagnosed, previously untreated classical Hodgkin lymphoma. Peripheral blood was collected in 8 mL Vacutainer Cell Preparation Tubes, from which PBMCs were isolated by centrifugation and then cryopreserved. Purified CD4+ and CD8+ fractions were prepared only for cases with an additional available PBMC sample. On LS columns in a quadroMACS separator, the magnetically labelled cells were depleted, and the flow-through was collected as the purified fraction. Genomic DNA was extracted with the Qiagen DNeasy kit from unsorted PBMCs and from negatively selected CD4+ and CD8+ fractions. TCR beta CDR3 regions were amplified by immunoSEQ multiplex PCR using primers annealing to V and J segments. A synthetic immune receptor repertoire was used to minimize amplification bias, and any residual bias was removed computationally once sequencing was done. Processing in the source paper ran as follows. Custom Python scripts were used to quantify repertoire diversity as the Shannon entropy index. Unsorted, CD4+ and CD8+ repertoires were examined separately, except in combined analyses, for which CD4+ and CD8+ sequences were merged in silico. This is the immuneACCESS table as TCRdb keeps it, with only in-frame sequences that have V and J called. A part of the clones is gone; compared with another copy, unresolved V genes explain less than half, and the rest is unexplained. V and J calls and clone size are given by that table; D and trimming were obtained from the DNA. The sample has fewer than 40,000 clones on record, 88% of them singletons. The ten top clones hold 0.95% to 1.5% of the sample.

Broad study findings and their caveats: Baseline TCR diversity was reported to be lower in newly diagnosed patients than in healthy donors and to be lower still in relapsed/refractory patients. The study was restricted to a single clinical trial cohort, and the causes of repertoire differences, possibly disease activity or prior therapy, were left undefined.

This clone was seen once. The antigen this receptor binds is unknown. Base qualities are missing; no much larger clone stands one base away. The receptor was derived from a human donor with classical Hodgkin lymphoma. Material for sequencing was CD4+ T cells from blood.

The sequenced DNA is TGTGCCAGCAGCTTAGTGTCTAGCGGGAGGATAGGCAATGAGCAGTTCTTC. It is translated as CASSLVSSGRIGNEQFF. The chain joins TRBV7-2 to TRBJ2-1, with TRBD2 matching 11 junction bases. The germline V gene supplies CDR1 SGHTA and CDR2 FQGNSA. The CDR3 runs 17 amino acids, cysteine and phenylalanine included. Kept here is only the CDR3 DNA, which spans 51 bases and is read in frame from base 1. From V the trimming removes 1 base and from J it removes 6 bases, while the gene matches leave 8 bases of the junction unaccounted for.